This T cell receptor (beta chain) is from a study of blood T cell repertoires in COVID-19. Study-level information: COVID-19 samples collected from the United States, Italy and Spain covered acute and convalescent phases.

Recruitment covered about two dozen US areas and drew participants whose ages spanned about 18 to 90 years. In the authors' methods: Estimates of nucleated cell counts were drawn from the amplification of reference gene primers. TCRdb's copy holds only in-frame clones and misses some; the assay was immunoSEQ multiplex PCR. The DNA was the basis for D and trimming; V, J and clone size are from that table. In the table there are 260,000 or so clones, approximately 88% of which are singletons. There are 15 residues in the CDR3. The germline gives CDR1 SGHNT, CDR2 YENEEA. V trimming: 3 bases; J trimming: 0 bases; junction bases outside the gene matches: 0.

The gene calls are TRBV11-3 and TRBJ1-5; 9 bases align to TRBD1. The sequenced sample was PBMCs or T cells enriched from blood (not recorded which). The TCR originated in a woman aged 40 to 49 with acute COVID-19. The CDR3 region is CASSLGQGSNQPQHF. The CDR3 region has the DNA TGTGCCAGCAGCTTGGGACAGGGTAGCAATCAGCCCCAGCATTTT. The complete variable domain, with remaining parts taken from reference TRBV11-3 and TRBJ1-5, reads EAGVVQSPRYKIIEKKQPVAFWCNPISGHNTLYWYLQNLGQGPELLIRYENEEAVDDSQLPKDRFSAERLKGVDSTLKIQPAELGDSAVYLCASSLGQGSNQPQHFGDGTRLSIL.